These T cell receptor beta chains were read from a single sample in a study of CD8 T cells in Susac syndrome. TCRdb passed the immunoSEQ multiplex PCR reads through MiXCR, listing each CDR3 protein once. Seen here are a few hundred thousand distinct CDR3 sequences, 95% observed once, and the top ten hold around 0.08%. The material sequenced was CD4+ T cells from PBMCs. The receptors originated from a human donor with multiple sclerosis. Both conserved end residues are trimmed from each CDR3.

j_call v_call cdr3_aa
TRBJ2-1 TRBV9 ASSLGGNYNEQF
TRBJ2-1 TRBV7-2 ASSSGTSYNEQF
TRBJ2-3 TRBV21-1 ARGPSRRNEASTDTQY
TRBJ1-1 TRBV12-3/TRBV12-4 ASSRQGGYTEAF
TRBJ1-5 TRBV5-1 ASRLEGANDQPQH
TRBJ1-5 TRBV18 ASSPISVRTGGPSQPQH
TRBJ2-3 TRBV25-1 ASSVGLAGGVDTQY
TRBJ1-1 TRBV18 ASYDSMNTEAF
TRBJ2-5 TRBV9 ASSVDSQQETQY
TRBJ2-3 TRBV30 AWGGNDGTQY
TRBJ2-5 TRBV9 ASSPLGGETQY
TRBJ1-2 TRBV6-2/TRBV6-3 ASSYSRGAEGYT
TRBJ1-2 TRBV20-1 SAPTGALDGYT
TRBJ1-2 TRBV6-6 ASRAGDYGYT
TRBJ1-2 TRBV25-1 ASQGGLGYGYT
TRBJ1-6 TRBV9 ASSVTWAGSPLH
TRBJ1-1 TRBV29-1 SFVTGMNTEAF
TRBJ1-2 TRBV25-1 ASSEFSGSGYT
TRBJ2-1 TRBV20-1 SASPSGGLNEQF
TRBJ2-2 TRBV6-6 ASSYRGGPGELF
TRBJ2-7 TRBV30 AWSVQGFYEQY
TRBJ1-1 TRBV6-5 ASSSLRGTEAF
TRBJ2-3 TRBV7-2 ASSSYRTDTQY
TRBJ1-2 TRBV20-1 SAIIQGNYGYT
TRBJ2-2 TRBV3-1 ASSQGWGSNTGELF
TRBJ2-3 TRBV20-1 SAPTFFTTDTQY
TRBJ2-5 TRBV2 ASLSPGLRQETQY
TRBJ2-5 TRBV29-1 SVGSWGLETQY
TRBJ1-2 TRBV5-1 ASSLTGTDYGYT
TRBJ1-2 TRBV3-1 ASSQKGTGAGYT
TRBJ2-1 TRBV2 ASRLTSYNEQF
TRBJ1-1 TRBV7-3 ASSLIEDTEAF
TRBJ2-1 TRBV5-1 ASSLEASGNEQF
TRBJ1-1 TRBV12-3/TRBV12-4 ASSFGTTPEAF
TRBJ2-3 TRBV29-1 SVPKRGSTDTQY
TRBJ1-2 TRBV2 ASRLGQGDAAGYT
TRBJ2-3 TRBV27 ASSLNRLTRTDTQY
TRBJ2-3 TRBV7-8 ASSLAGVTDTQY
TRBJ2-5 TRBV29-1 SVFFLEETQY
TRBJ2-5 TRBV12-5 ASGLVRRTQETQY
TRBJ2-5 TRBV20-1 SASHRGGSRQETQY
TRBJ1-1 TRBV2 ASTNTGPEAF
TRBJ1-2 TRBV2 ASSEVTANGYT
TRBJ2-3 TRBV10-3 AISDSGTSTDTQY
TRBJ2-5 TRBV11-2 ASSLGYQETQY
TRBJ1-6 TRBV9 ASSVGRGDRESPLH
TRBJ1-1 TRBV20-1 SASGQNKKAF